This T cell receptor (beta chain) was documented in a study of blood T cell repertoires in COVID-19 (dated by TCRdb to 2018 to 2020). In the study overall: Samples covering the acute and convalescent phases of COVID-19 were provided by collaborators in the United States, Italy and Spain. Where HLA class I and class II types were available, the types were taken from metadata supplied by the sample provider, not from assay-based typing. The repertoires were released in a freely available public database meant as a resource for research on the immune response to SARS-CoV-2. The samples were drawn from the first 160 participants of the ongoing ImmuneRACE study and from 950 to 1,500 subjects provided by 6 global collaborators. The prospective study material was composed of cDNA or gDNA derived from T cells, B-cell-depleted T cells, or PBMCs. Deeply sampled blood TCRbeta repertoires from subjects exposed to, actively infected with, or recovered from COVID-19 were included in the dataset. Sample metadata almost always included a de-identified subject ID, COVID-19 status, age in years and sex.

To note about this clone: The clone's antigen remains unknown. Base-call qualities are not available, and no considerably larger clone is one nucleotide away.

Paper-wide results and their limitations: Clinical and demographic metadata were provided uncurated, with the amount varying by source and participant.

There are 19 amino acids in the CDR3, from cysteine to phenylalanine inclusive. Here the CDR3 DNA is all that survives: 57 bases in frame from base 1. The germline V gene sets CDR1 to SGHTA and CDR2 to FQGNSA. Trimming accounts for 3 bases at V and 0 bases at J, while the number of junction bases matched to no gene is 9. In Seattle, one collaborating source enrolled patients while the infection was active and tracked those patients longitudinally over the course of disease. Each collaborating institution followed its own protocols to collect whole blood in K2EDTA tubes. For TCRbeta analysis, collaborator samples were shipped as frozen whole blood, as isolated PBMCs, or as DNA extracted from either sample type. The immunoSEQ Assay, a bias-controlled multiplex PCR, was used to amplify TCRbeta CDR3 regions from genomic DNA. Under the source paper's analysis protocol: Nucleated cell counts per sample were estimated from amplification of reference gene primers within the assay. Sequence reads were collapsed and filtered to measure the absolute abundance of every unique TCRbeta CDR3 rearrangement. For each sample, productive Simpson clonality was calculated as the square root of Simpson's diversity index over productive rearrangements. TCRdb's version of the immuneACCESS table is confined to in-frame rearrangements and falls short of the full clone set. An unresolved V gene accounts for under half of the shortfall where checked; the remainder is of unknown origin. Clonal size and the V and J genes are those of that table, whereas D and trimming came from the DNA. A total of around 190,000 clones appear in this sample, over 80% of them only once. The leading ten clones occupy around 7.8% of the sample.

The source is a woman aged 60 to 75 with COVID-19, enrolled during active disease. Recombination joined TRBV7-2 with TRBJ2-6; 9 of the junction bases match TRBD1. Sequencing was performed on peripheral blood. The CDR3 has the sequence CASSLSGTGLSSGANVLTF. The nucleotide sequence reads TGTGCCAGCAGCTTGTCCGGGACAGGGCTATCCTCTGGGGCCAACGTCCTGACTTTC.